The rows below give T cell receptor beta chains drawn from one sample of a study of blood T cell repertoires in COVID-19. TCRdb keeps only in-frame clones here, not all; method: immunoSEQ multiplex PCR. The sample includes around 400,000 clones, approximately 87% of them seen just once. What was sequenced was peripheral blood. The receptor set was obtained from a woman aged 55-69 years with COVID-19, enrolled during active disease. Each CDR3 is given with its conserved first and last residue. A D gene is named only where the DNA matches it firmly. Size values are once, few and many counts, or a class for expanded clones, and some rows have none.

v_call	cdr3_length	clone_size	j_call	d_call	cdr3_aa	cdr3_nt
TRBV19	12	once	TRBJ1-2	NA	CASSITSYGYTF	TGTGCCAGTAGTATCACCAGCTATGGCTACACCTTC
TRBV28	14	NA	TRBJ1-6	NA	CASSSPGEGSPLHF	TGTGCCAGCAGTTCTCCTGGCGAGGGTTCACCCCTCCACTTT
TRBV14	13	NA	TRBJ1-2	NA	CASSQGQGYGYTF	TGTGCCAGCAGCCAAGGTCAGGGGTATGGCTACACCTTC
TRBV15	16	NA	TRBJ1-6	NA	CATSRDLGERISPLHF	TGTGCCACCAGCAGAGATTTGGGAGAGAGGATTTCACCCCTCCACTTT
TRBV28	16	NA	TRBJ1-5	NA	CASRITGTGGNQPQHF	TGTGCCAGCAGAATTACCGGGACGGGAGGGAATCAGCCCCAGCATTTT
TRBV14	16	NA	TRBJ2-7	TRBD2	CASSQDERGGRYEQYF	TGTGCCAGCAGCCAAGACGAGCGGGGGGGCCGGTACGAGCAGTACTTC
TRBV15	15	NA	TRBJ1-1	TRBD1	CATSSVTGGEPEAFF	TGTGCCACCAGCAGTGTAACAGGGGGCGAACCTGAAGCTTTCTTT
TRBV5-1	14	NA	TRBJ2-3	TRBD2	CASSSGGSTDTQYF	TGCGCCAGCAGTAGCGGGGGGTCCACAGATACGCAGTATTTT
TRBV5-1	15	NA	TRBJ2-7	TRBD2	CASSLIGLVTYEQYF	TGCGCCAGCAGCTTGATCGGACTAGTAACCTACGAGCAGTACTTC
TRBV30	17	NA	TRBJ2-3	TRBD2	CAWSVRWSGGATDTQYF	TGTGCCTGGAGTGTACGTTGGAGCGGGGGGGCCACAGATACGCAGTATTTT
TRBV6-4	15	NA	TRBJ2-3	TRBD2	CASSDSTSGGDTQYF	TGTGCCAGCAGTGACTCGACTAGCGGGGGGGATACGCAGTATTTT
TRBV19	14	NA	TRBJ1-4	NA	CASSQGVSNEKLFF	TGTGCCAGTAGTCAAGGGGTCTCCAATGAAAAACTGTTTTTT
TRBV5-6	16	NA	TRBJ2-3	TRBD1	CASSLYLGTGQYTQYF	TGTGCCAGCAGCTTGTATCTGGGGACAGGACAGTATACGCAGTATTTT
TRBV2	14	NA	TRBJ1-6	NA	CASRPSRRGSPLHF	TGTGCCAGCAGACCATCTCGCAGGGGTTCACCCCTCCACTTT
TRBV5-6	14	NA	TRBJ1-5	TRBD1	CASSSTGGYQPQHF	TGTGCCAGCAGCTCGACAGGGGGCTATCAGCCCCAGCATTTT
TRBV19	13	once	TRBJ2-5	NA	CASSSGQGETQYF	TGTGCCAGTAGTTCTGGCCAGGGAGAGACCCAGTACTTC
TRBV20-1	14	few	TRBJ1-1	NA	CSASKGRANTEAFF	TGCAGTGCTAGTAAAGGCAGGGCGAACACTGAAGCTTTCTTT
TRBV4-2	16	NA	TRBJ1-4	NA	CASSQISGSRNEKLFF	TGTGCCAGCAGCCAAATCTCTGGCAGTCGAAATGAAAAACTGTTTTTT
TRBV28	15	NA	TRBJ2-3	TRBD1	CASRTLRGHTDTQYF	TGTGCCAGCAGAACTCTCAGGGGGCACACAGATACGCAGTATTTT
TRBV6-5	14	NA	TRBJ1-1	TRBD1	CASSAGQGNTEAFF	TGTGCCAGCAGCGCGGGACAGGGGAACACTGAAGCTTTCTTT
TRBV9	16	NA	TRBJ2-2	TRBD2	CASSVGLAGDTGELFF	TGTGCCAGCAGCGTCGGACTAGCGGGGGACACCGGGGAGCTGTTTTTT
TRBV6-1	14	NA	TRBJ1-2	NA	CASAPSQTLYGYTF	TGTGCCTCAGCACCCTCCCAGACACTCTATGGCTACACCTTC
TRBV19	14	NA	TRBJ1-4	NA	CASSIRSGGEKLFF	TGTGCCAGTAGTATCCGATCCGGGGGTGAAAAACTGTTTTTT
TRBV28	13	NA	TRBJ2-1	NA	CASSFPAGREQFF	TGTGCCAGCAGTTTCCCTGCGGGGCGCGAGCAGTTCTTC
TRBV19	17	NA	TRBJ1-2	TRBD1	CASTINAGTGMNYGYTF	TGTGCCAGTACTATTAACGCCGGGACAGGGATGAACTATGGCTACACCTTC
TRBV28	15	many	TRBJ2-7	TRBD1	CASSLETGVSYEQYF	TGTGCCAGCAGTCTCGAAACAGGGGTCTCCTACGAGCAGTACTTC
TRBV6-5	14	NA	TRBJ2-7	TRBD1	CASRTGTGRYEQYF	TGTGCCAGCAGGACCGGGACAGGGCGCTACGAGCAGTACTTC
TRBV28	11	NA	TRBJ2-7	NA	CASSSEYEQYF	TGTGCCAGCAGTTCAGAATACGAGCAGTACTTC
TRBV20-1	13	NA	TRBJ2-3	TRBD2	CSASHGGGDTQYF	TGCAGTGCTAGTCACGGGGGGGGAGATACGCAGTATTTT
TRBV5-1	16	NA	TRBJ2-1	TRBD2	CASSLSLAGGQNEQFF	TGCGCCAGCAGCTTGTCCCTAGCGGGGGGGCAAAATGAGCAGTTCTTC
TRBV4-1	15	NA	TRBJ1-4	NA	CASSQTGLRGEKLFF	TGCGCCAGCAGCCAAACAGGGCTCCGAGGTGAAAAACTGTTTTTT
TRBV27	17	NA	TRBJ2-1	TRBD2	CATRRPRAGGNYNEQFF	TGTGCCACCAGGCGGCCGCGTGCGGGGGGGAATTACAATGAGCAGTTCTTC
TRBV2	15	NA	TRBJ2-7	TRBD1	CASTYGTGGIYEQYF	TGTGCCAGCACCTATGGGACAGGGGGAATTTACGAGCAGTACTTC
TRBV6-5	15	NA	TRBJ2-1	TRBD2	CATTKLAGGENEQFF	TGTGCCACGACAAAACTAGCGGGGGGGGAGAATGAGCAGTTCTTC
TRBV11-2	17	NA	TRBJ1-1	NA	CASSLMAAGRMNTEAFF	TGTGCCAGCAGCTTAATGGCGGCAGGGAGGATGAACACTGAAGCTTTCTTT
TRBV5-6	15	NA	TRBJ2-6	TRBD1	CASSPGGGGANVLTF	TGTGCCAGCAGCCCAGGGGGCGGTGGGGCCAACGTCCTGACTTTC
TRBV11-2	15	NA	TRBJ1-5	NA	CASSRSGGSNQPQHF	TGTGCCAGCAGCCGCTCTGGAGGGAGCAATCAGCCCCAGCATTTT
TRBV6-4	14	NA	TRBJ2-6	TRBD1	CASSDGTGGNVLTF	TGTGCCAGCAGTGACGGGACAGGGGGCAACGTCCTGACTTTC
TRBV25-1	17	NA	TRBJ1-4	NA	CASSEYIWGGGGEKLFF	TGTGCCAGCAGTGAATATATTTGGGGAGGTGGTGGTGAAAAACTGTTTTTT
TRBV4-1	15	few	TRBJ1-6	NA	CASAEEVLLGSPLHF	TGCGCCAGCGCCGAGGAGGTTCTTTTGGGGTCACCCCTCCACTTT
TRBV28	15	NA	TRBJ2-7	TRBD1	CASETTRGTDYEQYF	TGTGCCAGCGAGACCACGAGAGGGACAGACTACGAGCAGTACTTC
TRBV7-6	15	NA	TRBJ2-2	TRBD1	CASSPTGANTGELFF	TGTGCCAGCAGCCCGACAGGGGCGAACACCGGGGAGCTGTTTTTT
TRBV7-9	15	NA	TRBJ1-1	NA	CASSSMRLRNTEAFF	TGTGCCAGCAGCTCTATGAGGCTGAGAAACACTGAAGCTTTCTTT
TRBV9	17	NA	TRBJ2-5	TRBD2	CASSQGGLAPRQETQYF	TGTGCCAGCAGCCAGGGGGGACTAGCGCCCAGACAAGAGACCCAGTACTTC
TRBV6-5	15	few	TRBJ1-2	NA	CASTSLATPRQGYTF	TGTGCCAGCACTTCTCTAGCGACTCCCAGACAAGGCTACACCTTC
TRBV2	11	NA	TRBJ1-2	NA	CASSELAGYTF	TGTGCCAGCAGTGAATTAGCTGGCTACACCTTC
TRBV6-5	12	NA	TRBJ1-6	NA	CASRQGYSPLHF	TGTGCCTCCCGGCAGGGGTATTCACCCCTCCACTTT
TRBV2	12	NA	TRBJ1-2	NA	CATVDTNYGYTF	TGTGCCACCGTCGACACCAACTATGGCTACACCTTC
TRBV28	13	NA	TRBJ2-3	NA	CASSWLATDTQYF	TGTGCCAGCAGTTGGCTAGCTACAGATACGCAGTATTTT
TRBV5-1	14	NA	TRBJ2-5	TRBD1	CASSLQTGVETQYF	TGCGCCAGCAGCTTACAGACAGGGGTAGAGACCCAGTACTTC
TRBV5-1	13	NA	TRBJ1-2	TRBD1	CASSWDRTDGYTF	TGCGCCAGCAGCTGGGACAGGACGGATGGCTACACCTTC
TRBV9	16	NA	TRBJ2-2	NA	CASSARGSANTGELFF	TGTGCCAGCAGCGCAAGGGGTTCCGCGAACACCGGGGAGCTGTTTTTT
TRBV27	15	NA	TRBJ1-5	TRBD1	CASSPRTGEAQPQHF	TGTGCCAGCAGTCCGAGGACAGGGGAGGCACAGCCCCAGCATTTT
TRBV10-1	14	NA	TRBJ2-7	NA	CASSPRALHHEQYF	TGCGCCAGCAGTCCCAGGGCCTTGCACCACGAGCAGTACTTC
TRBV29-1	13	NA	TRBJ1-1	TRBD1	CSVTGTGITEAFF	TGCAGCGTAACCGGGACAGGTATTACTGAAGCTTTCTTT
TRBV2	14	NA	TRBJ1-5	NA	CASSEERGNQPQHF	TGTGCCAGCAGTGAAGAGCGGGGGAATCAGCCCCAGCATTTT
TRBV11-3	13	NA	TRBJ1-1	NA	CASSLGVNTEAFF	TGTGCCAGCAGCCTGGGCGTGAACACTGAAGCTTTCTTT
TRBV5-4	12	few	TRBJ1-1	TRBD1	CASSPGTVEAFF	TGTGCCAGCAGCCCCGGGACAGTTGAAGCTTTCTTT
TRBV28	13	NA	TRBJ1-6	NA	CASNEAADSPLHF	TGTGCCAGCAACGAGGCTGCGGATTCACCCCTCCACTTT
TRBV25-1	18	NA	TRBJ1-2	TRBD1	CASSPQTGQPRWSYGYTF	TGTGCCAGCAGTCCCCAAACGGGACAGCCAAGGTGGTCCTATGGCTACACCTTC